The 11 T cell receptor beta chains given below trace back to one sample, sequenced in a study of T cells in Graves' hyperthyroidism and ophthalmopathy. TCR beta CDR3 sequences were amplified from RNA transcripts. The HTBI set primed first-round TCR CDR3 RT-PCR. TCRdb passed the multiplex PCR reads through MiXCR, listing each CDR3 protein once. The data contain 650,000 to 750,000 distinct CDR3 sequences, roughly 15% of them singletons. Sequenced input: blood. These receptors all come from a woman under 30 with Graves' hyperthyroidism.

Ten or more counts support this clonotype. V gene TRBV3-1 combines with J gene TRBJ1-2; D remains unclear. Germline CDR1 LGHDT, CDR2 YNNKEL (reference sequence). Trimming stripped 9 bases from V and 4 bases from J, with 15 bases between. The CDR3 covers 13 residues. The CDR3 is CASRPPGSYGYTF. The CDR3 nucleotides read TGTGCCAGTAGACCCCCCGGATCCTATGGCTACACCTTC.

DNA for the CDR3: TGTGCCAGCAGTCCCGGACTTACCTTCACAGATACGCAGTATTTT. Protein product: CASSPGLTFTDTQYF. The genes are TRBV12-3 or TRBV12-4 and TRBJ2-3, with D possibly matching TRBD2 (5 bases). The CDR3 runs 15 residues. V was trimmed by 5 bases and J by 2 bases, leaving 14 bases between them.

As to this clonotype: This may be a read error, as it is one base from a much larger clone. CDR3 loop: CANSVSADNEQFF. The DNA of the CDR3 is TGTGCCAACAGTGTTTCAGCTGACAATGAGCAGTTCTTC. The chain recombines TRBV2 with TRBJ2-1, with no clear D. The CDR3 totals 13 residues. Germline CDR1 SNHLY, CDR2 FYNNEI.

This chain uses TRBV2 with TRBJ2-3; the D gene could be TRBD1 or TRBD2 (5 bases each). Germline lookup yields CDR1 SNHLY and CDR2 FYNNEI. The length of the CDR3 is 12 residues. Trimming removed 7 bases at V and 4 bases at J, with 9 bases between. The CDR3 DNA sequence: TGTGCCAGCATGGGGACCTCAGATACGCAGTATTTT. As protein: CASMGTSDTQYF.

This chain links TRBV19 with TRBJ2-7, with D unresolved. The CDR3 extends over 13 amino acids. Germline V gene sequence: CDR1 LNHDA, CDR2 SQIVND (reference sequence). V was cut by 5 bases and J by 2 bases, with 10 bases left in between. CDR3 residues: CASSVRATYEQYF. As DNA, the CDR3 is TGTGCCAGTAGTGTCCGGGCCACCTACGAGCAGTACTTC.

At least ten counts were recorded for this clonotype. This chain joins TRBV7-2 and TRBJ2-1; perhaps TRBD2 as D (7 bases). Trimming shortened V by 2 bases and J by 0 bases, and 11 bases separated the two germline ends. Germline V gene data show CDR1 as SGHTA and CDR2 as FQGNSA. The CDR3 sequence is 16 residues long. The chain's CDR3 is CASSLRGASSYNEQFF. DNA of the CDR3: TGTGCCAGCAGCTTACGGGGGGCTAGCTCCTACAATGAGCAGTTCTTC.

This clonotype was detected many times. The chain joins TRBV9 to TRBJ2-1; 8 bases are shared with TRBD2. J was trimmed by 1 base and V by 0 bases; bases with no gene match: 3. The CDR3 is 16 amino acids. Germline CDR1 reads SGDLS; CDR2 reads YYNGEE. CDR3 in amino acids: CASSVGTSSSYNEQFF. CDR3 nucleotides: TGTGCCAGCAGCGTAGGGACTAGCTCGTCCTACAATGAGCAGTTCTTC.

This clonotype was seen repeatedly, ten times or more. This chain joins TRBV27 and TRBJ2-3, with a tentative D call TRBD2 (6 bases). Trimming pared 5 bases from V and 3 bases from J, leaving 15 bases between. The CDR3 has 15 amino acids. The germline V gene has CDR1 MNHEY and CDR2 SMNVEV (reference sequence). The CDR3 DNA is TGTGCCAGCAGTCAAGCGGGCCCCCTAACAGATACGCAGTATTTT. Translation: CASSQAGPLTDTQYF.

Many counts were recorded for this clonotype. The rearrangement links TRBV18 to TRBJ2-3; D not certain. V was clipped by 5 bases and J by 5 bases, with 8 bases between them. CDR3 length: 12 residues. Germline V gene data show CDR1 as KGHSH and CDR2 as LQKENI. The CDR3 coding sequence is TGTGCCAGCTCAGCCTCAGGAGATACGCAGTATTTT. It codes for CASSASGDTQYF.

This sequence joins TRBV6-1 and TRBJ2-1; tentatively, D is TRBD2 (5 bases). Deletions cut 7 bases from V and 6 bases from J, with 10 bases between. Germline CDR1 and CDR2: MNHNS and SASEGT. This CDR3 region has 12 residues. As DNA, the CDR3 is TGTGCCAGCACAGGACTCTTCAATGAGCAGTTCTTC. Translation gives CASTGLFNEQFF.

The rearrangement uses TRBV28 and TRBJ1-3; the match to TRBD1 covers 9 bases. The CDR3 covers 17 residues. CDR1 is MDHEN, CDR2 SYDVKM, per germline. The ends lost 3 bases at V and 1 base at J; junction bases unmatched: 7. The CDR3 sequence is CASSLATGGDSGNTIYF. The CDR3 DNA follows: TGTGCCAGCAGTTTGGCCACAGGGGGCGATTCTGGAAACACCATATATTTT.